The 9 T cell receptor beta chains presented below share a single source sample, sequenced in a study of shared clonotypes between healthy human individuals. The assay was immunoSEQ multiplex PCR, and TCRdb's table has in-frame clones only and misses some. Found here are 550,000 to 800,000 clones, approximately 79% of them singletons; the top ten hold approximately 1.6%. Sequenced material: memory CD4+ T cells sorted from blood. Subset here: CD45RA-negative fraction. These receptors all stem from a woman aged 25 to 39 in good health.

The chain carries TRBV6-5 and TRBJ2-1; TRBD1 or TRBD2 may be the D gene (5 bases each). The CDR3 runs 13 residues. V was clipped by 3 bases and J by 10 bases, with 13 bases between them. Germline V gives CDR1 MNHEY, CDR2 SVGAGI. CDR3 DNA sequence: TGTGCCAGCAGTTATGCCGGGGCAAAAGAGCAGTTCTTC. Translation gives CASSYAGAKEQFF.

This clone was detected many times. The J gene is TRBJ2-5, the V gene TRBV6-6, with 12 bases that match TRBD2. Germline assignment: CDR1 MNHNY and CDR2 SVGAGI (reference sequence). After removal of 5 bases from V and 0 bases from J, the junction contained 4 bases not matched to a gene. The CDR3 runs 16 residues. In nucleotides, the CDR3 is TGTGCCAGCAGTCCCCGACTAGCGGGAGACCAAGAGACCCAGTACTTC. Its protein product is CASSPRLAGDQETQYF.

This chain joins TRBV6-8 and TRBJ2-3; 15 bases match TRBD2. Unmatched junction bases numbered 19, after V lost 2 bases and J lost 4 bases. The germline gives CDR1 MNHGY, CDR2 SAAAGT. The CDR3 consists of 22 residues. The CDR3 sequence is CASSYPYRRTSGRGRSADTQYF. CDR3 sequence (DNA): TGTGCCAGCAGTTACCCTTACCGCCGGACTAGCGGGAGGGGGAGAAGTGCAGATACGCAGTATTTT.

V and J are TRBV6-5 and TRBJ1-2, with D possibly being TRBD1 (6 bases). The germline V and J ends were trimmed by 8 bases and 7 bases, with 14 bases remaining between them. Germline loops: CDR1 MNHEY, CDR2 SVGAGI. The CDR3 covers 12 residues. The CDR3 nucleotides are TGTGCCAGCGGAAAGGGGGGCCGTGGCTACACCTTC. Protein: CASGKGGRGYTF.

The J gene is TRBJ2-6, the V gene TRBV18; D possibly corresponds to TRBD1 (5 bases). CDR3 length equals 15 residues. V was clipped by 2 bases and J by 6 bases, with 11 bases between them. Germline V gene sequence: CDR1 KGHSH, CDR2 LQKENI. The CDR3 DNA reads TGTGCCAGCTCACCAGCAGGGTTTGAGGCCAACGTCCTGACTTTC. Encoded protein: CASSPAGFEANVLTF.

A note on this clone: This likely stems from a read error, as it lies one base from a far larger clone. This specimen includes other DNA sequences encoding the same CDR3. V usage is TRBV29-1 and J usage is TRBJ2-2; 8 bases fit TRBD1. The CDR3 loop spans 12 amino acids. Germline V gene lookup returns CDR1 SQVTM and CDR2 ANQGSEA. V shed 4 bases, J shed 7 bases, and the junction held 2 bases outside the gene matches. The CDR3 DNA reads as TGCAGCGTTGGACAGGGGCACGGGGAGCTGTTTTTT. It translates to CSVGQGHGELFF.

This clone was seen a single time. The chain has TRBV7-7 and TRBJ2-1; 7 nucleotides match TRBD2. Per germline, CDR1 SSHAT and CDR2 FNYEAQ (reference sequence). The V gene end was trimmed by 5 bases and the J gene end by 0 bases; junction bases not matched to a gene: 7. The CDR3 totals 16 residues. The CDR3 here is CASSLGGVSSYNEQFF. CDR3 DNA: TGTGCCAGCAGCCTGGGGGGGGTAAGCTCCTACAATGAGCAGTTCTTC.

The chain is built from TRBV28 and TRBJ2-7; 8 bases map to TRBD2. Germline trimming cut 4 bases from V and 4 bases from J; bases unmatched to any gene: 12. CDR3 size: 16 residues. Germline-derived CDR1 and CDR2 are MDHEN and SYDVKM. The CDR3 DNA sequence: TGTGCCAGCAGTTCGTCGGGGGGGAGGGCGCGGTACGAGCAGTACTTC. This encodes CASSSSGGRARYEQYF. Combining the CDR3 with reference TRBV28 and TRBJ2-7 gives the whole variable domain DVKVTQSSRYLVKRTGEKVFLECVQDMDHENMFWYRQDPGLGLRLIYFSYDVKMKEKGDIPEGYSVSREKKERFSLILESASTNQTSMYLCASSSSGGRARYEQYFGPGTRLTVT.

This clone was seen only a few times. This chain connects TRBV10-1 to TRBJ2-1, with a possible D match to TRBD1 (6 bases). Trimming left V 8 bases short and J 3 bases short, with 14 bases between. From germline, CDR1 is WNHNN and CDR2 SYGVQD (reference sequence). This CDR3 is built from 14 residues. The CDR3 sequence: CASGQGQSYNEQFF. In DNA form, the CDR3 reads TGCGCCAGCGGGCAAGGACAGAGCTACAATGAGCAGTTCTTC.